The T cell receptor (beta chain) described here comes from a study of response to subunit inactivated influenza vaccine. TCRdb redid the calling of the RT-PCR reads with MiXCR, one entry per CDR3 protein. Of hundreds of thousands of distinct CDR3 sequences listed, approximately 15% are singletons. V lost 0 bases to trimming and J lost 3 bases; unmatched junction nucleotides: 13. The length of the CDR3 is 19 residues. Per germline, CDR1 DFQATT and CDR2 SNEGSKA (reference sequence). The chain links TRBV20-1 to TRBJ2-1; 11 positions match TRBD2. The sequences come from PBMCs from blood, collected 14 to 15 days before vaccination. The source is a man aged 50 to 60 who received an inactivated influenza vaccine. CDR3 protein: CSARDFARTGTSGYNEQFF. CDR3 in DNA: TGCAGTGCTAGAGACTTCGCAAGAACCGGGACTAGCGGCTACAATGAGCAGTTCTTC.